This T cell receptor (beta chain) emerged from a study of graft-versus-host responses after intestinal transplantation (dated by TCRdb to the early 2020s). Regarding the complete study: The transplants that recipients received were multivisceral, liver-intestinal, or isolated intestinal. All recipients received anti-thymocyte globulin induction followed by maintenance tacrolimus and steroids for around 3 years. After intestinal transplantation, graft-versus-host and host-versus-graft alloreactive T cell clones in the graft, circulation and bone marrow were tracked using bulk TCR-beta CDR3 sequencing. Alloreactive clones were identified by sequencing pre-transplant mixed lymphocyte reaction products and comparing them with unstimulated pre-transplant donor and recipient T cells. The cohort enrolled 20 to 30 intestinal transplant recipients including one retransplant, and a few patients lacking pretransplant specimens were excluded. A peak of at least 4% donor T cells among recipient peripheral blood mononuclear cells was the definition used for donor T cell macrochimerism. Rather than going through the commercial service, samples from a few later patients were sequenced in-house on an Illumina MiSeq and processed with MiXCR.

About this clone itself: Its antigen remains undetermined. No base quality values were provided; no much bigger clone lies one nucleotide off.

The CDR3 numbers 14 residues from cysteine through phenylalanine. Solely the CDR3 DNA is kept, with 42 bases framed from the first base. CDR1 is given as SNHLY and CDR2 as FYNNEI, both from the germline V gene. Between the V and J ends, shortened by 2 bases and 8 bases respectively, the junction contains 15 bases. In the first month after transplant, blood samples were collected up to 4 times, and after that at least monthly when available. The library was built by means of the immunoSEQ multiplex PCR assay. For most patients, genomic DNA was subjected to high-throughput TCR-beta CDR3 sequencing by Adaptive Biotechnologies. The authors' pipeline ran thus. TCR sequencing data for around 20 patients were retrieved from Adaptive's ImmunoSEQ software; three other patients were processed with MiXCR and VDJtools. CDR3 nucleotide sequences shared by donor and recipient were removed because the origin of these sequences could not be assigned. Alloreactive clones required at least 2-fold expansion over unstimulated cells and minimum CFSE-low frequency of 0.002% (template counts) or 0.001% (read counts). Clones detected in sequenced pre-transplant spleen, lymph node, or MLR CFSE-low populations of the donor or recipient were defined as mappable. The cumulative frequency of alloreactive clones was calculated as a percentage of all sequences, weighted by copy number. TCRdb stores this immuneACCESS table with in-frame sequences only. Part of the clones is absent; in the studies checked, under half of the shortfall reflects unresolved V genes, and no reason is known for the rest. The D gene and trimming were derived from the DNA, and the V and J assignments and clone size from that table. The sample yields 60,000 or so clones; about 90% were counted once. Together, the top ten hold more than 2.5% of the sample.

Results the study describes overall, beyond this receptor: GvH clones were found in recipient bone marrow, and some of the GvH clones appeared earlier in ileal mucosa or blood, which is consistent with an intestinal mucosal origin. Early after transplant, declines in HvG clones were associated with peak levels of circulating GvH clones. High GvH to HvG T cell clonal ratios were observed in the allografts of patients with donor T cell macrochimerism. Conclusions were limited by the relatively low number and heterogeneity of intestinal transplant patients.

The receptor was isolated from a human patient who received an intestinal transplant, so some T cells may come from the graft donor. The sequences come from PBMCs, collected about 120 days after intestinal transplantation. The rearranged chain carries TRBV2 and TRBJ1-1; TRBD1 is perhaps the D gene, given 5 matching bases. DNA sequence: TGTGCCAGCAGTGAAAGGGTCACAGGTGGGGAAGCTTTCTTT. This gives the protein CASSERVTGGEAFF.